The sequence of this TCR beta chain was determined in a study of OX40 agonist ivuxolimab in advanced cancers. From germline, CDR1 is SGHRS and CDR2 YFSETQ. Deletions cut 0 bases from V and 10 bases from J, with 10 bases between. The CDR3 runs 13 residues. Generated by immunoSEQ multiplex PCR, the TCRdb table keeps only in-frame clones and is missing some. Of 60,000 or so clones listed, less than 90% are singletons. The sample consisted of CD4+ or CD8+ T cells sorted from blood, taken in a trial of the OX40 agonist ivuxolimab. The TCR was taken from an adult with an advanced solid tumor such as melanoma, head and neck, liver or kidney cancer. The V and J genes are TRBV5-1 and TRBJ1-4; D possibly corresponds to TRBD1 (5 bases). The CDR3 protein is CASSLDIGGKLFF. DNA for the CDR3: TGCGCCAGCAGCTTGGACATCGGGGGAAAACTGTTTTTT.